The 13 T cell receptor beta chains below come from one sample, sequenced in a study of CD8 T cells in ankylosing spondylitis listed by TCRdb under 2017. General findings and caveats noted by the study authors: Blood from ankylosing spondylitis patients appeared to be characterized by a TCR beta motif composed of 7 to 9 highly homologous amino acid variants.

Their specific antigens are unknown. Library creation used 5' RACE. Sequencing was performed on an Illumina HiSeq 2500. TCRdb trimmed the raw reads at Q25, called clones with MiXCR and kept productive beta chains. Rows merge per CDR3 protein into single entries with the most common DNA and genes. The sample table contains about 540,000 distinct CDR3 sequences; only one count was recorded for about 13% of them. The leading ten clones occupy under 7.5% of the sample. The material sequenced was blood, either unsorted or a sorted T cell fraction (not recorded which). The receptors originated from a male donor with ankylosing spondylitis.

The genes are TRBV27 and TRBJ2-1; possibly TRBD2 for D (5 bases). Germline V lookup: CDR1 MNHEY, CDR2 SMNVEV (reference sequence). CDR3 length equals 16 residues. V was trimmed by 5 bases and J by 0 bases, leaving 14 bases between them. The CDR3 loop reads CASSGTSTPSYNEQFF. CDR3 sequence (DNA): TGTGCCAGCAGTGGAACTAGTACCCCCTCCTACAATGAGCAGTTCTTC.

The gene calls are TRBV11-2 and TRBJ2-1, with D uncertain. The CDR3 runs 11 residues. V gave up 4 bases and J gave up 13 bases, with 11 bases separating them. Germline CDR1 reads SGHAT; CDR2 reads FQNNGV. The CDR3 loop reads CASSSSGGQFF. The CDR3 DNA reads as TGTGCCAGCAGCTCATCCGGCGGACAGTTCTTC.

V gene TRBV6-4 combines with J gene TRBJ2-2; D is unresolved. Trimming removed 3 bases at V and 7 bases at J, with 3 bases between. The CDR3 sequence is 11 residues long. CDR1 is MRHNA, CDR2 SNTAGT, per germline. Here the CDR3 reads CASSDYGELFF. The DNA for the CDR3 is TGTGCCAGCAGTGATTACGGGGAGCTGTTTTTT.

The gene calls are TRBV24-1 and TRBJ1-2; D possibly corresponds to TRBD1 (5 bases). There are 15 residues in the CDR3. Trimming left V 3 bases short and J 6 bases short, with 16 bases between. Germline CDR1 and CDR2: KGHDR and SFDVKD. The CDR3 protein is CATSDTGTPSNGYTF. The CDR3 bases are TGTGCCACCAGTGATACGGGGACCCCAAGTAATGGCTACACCTTC.

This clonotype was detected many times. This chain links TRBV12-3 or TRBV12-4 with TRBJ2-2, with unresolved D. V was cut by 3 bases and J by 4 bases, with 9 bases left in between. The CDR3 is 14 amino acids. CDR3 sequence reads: CASSFQLRTGELFF. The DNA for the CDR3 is TGTGCCAGCAGTTTCCAGCTACGCACCGGGGAGCTGTTTTTT.

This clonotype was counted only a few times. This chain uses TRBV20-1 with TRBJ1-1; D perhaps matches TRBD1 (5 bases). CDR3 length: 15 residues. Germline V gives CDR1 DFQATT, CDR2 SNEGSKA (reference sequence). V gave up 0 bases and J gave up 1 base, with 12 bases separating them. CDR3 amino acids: CSAREERGENTEAFF. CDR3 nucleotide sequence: TGCAGTGCTAGAGAGGAGCGGGGGGAGAACACTGAAGCTTTCTTT.

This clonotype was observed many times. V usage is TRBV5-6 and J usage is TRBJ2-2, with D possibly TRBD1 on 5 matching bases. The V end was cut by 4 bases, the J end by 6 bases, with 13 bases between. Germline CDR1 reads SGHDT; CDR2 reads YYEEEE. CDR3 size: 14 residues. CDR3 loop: CASSGREFAGELFF. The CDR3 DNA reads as TGTGCCAGCAGCGGCAGGGAATTCGCCGGGGAGCTGTTTTTT. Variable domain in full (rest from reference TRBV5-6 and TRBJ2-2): DAGVTQSPTHLIKTRGQQVTLRCSPKSGHDTVSWYQQALGQGPQFIFQYYEEEERQRGNFPDRFSGHQFPNYSSELNVNALLLGDSALYLCASSGREFAGELFFGEGSRLTVL.

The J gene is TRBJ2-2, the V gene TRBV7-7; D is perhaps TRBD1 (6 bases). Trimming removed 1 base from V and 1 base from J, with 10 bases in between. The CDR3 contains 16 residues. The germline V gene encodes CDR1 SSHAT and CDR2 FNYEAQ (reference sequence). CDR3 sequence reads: CASSLGGQGNTGELFF. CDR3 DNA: TGTGCCAGCAGCTTAGGGGGGCAGGGGAACACCGGGGAGCTGTTTTTT.

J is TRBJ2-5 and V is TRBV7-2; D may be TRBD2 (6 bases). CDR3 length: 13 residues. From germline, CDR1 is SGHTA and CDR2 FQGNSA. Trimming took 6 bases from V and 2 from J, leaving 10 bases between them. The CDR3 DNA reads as TGTGCCAGCAGTTGGACTATACAAGAGACCCAGTACTTC. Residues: CASSWTIQETQYF. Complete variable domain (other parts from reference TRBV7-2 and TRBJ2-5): GAGVSQSPSNKVTEKGKDVELRCDPISGHTALYWYRQSLGQGLEFLIYFQGNSAPDKSGLPSDRFSAERTGGSVSTLTIQRTQQEDSAVYLCASSWTIQETQYFGPGTRLLVL.

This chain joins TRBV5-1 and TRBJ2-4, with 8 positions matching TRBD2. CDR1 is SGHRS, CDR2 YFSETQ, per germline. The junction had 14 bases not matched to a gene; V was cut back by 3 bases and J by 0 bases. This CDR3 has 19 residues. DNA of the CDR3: TGCGCCAGCAGCTCCCCGGGACTAGTGGCCCAGGGAGCCAAAAACATTCAGTACTTC. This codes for CASSSPGLVAQGAKNIQYF.

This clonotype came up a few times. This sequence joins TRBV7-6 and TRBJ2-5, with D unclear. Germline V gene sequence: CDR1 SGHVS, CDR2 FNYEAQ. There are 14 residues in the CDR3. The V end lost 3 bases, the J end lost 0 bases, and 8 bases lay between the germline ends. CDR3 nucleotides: TGTGCCAGCAGCTTGTACTCGTACCAAGAGACCCAGTACTTC. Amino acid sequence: CASSLYSYQETQYF.

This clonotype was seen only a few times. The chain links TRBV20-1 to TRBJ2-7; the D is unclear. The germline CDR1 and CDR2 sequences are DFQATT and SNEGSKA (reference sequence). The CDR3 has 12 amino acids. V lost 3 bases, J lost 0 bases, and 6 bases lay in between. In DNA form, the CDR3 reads TGCAGTGCTAGCCCCGTCTCCTACGAGCAGTACTTC. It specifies CSASPVSYEQYF.

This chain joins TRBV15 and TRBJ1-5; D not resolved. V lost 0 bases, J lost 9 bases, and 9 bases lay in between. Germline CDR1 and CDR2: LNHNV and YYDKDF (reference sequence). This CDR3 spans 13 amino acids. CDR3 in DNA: TGTGCCACCAGCAGAGACGGTTGGTCGCCCCAGCATTTT. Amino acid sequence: CATSRDGWSPQHF.